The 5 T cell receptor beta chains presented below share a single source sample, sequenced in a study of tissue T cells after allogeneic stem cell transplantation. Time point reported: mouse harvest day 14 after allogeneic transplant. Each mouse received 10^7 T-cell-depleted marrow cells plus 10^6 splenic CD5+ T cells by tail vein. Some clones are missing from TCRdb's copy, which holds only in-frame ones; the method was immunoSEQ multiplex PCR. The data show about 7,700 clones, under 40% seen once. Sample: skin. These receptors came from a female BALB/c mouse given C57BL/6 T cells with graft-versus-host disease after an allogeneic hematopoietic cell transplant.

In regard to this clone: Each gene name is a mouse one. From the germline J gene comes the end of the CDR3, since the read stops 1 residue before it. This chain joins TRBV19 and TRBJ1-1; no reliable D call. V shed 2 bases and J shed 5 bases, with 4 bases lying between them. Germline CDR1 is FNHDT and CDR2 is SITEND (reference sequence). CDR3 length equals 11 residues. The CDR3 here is CASSMATEVFF. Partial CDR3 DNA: TGTGCCAGCAGTATGGCAACAGAAGTCTTC.

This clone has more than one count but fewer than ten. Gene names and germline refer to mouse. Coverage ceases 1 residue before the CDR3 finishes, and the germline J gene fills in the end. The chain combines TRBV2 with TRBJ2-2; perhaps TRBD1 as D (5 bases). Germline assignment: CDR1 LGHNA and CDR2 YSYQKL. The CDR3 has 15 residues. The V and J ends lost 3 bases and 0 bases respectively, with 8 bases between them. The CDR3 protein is CASSQTVANTGQLYF. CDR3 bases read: TGTGCCAGCAGCCAGACAGTTGCAAACACCGGGCAGCTCTAC. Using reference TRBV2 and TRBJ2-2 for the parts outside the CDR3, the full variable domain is DPKIIQKPKYLVAVTGSEKILICEQYLGHNAMYWYRQSAKKPLEFMFSYSYQKLMDNQTASSRFQPQSSKKNHLDLQITALKPDDSATYFCASSQTVANTGQLYFGEGSKLTVL.

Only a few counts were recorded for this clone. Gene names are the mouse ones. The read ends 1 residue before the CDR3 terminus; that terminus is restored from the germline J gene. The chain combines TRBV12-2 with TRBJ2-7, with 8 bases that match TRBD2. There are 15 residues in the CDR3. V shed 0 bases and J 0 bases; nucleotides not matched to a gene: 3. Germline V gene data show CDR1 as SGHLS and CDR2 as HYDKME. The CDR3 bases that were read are TGTGCCAGCTCTCTCGAGGGGGGGCGCTCCTATGAACAGTAC. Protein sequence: CASSLEGGRSYEQY. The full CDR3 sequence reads CASSLEGGRSYEQYF. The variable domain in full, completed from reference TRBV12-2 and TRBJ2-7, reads NSGVVQSPRYIIKGKGERSILKCIPISGHLSVAWYQQTQGQELKFFIQHYDKMERDKGNLPSRFSVQQFDDYHSEMNMSALELEDSAVYFCASSLEGGRSYEQYFGPGTRLTVL.

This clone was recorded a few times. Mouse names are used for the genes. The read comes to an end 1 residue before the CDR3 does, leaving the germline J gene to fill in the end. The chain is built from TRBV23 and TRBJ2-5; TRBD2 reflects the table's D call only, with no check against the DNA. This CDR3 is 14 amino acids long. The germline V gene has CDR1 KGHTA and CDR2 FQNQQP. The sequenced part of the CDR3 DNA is TGCTCCAGCAGTCAATGGCCTGGGGAAGACACCCAGTAC. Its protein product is CSSSQWPGEDTQY. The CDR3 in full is CSSSQWPGEDTQYF.

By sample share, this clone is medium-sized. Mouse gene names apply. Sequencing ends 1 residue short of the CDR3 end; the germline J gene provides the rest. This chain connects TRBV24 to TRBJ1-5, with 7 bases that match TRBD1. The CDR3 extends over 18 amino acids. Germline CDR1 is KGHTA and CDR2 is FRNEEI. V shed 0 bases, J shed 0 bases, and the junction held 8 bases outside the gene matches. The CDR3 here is CASSLYMPGTVNNQAPLF. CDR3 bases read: TGTGCCAGCAGTCTGTATATGCCCGGGACAGTTAACAACCAGGCTCCGCTT.